Given below is one T cell receptor (beta chain) in context. This entry belongs to a study of CDR3 diversity in severe acne. This CDR3 region has 12 residues. The germline V and J ends were trimmed by 3 bases and 15 bases, with 16 bases remaining between them. Germline CDR1 and CDR2: SGHRS and YFSETQ. TCRdb reanalysed the PCR reads using MiXCR and keeps one entry per CDR3 protein. The data show almost 85,000 distinct CDR3 sequences, roughly 51% seen once. V usage is TRBV5-1 and J usage is TRBJ2-1, with TRBD2 as a possible D gene (6 bases). Sequenced material: blood. The clonotype was recovered from a male donor in good health, without acne. The CDR3 loop reads CASSSPARDWFF. In nucleotides, the CDR3 is TGCGCCAGCAGCTCCCCTGCCCGGGACTGGTTCTTC.